The 18 T cell receptor beta chains below were found in one sample sequenced in a study of blood T cell repertoires in COVID-19. Measured with immunoSEQ multiplex PCR; TCRdb has only the in-frame clones, and not every one. The sample yields roughly 100,000 clones, 85% to 95% seen once. Sample: peripheral blood. The receptors were sampled from a man aged 45-65 years with active COVID-19.

The chain links TRBV2 to TRBJ2-5, with 11 bases identical to TRBD2. Per germline, CDR1 SNHLY and CDR2 FYNNEI. This CDR3 region has 14 residues. Losses at the gene ends were 6 bases for V and 4 bases for J; bases not matched to a gene: 4. The CDR3 DNA is TGTGCCAGCAGAGTTGGACTAGCGGGAGAGACCCAGTACTTC. This translates into CASRVGLAGETQYF.

The chain's CDR3 is CASSLGLAYTSTDTQYF. Here the CDR3 DNA reads TGTGCCAGCAGCTTGGGACTAGCGTACACTAGCACAGATACGCAGTATTTT. The chain has TRBV5-4 and TRBJ2-3; 8 nucleotides match TRBD2. In germline, CDR1 is SGHNT, CDR2 YYREEE (reference sequence). After removal of 0 bases from V and 0 bases from J, the junction contained 6 bases not matched to a gene. CDR3 length: 17 amino acids.

This chain links TRBV7-2 with TRBJ2-5; TRBD1 might be the D (5 bases). V lost 5 bases to trimming and J lost 2 bases, with 15 bases between them. CDR1 and CDR2 from the germline V gene are SGHTA and FQGNSA. The CDR3 sequence is 15 residues long. CDR3 in DNA: TGTGCCAGCAGCATTATAGGGGCAGATCAAGAGACCCAGTACTTC. It encodes CASSIIGADQETQYF.

V and J are TRBV28 and TRBJ2-7; 11 positions agree with TRBD2. The germline gives CDR1 MDHEN, CDR2 SYDVKM. This CDR3 region has 14 residues. V was pared by 5 bases and J by 1 base, with 1 base of the junction left unmatched. DNA of the CDR3: TGTGCCAGCAGTACTAGCGGGAGATCCTACGAGCAGTACTTC. Translating gives CASSTSGRSYEQYF. The variable domain in full, completed from reference TRBV28 and TRBJ2-7, reads DVKVTQSSRYLVKRTGEKVFLECVQDMDHENMFWYRQDPGLGLRLIYFSYDVKMKEKGDIPEGYSVSREKKERFSLILESASTNQTSMYLCASSTSGRSYEQYFGPGTRLTVT.

The chain combines TRBV27 with TRBJ2-7, with 11 nucleotides matching TRBD1. CDR1 and CDR2 (germline): MNHEY, SMNVEV (reference sequence). The CDR3 is 16 amino acids. The V gene end was trimmed by 2 bases and the J gene end by 3 bases; junction bases not matched to a gene: 6. This chain's CDR3 is CASSLLGTGGNYEQYF. CDR3 coding DNA: TGTGCCAGCAGTTTACTAGGGACAGGGGGAAACTACGAGCAGTACTTC.

The V and J genes are TRBV4-2 and TRBJ2-1; 9 bases match TRBD2. The V and J ends lost 1 base and 2 bases, in that order; junction bases with no gene match: 9. The germline V gene encodes CDR1 LGHNA and CDR2 YNFKEQ. This CDR3 is 18 amino acids long. The DNA for the CDR3 is TGTGCCAGCAGCCAAGTCCCTAGCGGGGTCCGTCCCTACAATGAGCAGTTCTTC. Translating it yields CASSQVPSGVRPYNEQFF.

This clone was detected only once. The chain recombines TRBV30 with TRBJ1-3; possibly TRBD1 for D (6 bases). The CDR3 covers 14 residues. Trimming took 1 base from V and 5 from J, leaving 12 bases between them. Germline V gene data show CDR1 as GTSNPN and CDR2 as SVGIG (reference sequence). The CDR3 DNA sequence: TGTGCCTGGAGTGGGGGGACATTAAGAAACACCATATATTTT. Translated, it gives CAWSGGTLRNTIYF.

This clone was counted only a few times. The chain has TRBV10-2 and TRBJ2-7; TRBD1 matches 11 bases. The CDR3 totals 15 residues. CDR1 is WSHSY, CDR2 SAAADI, per germline. Trimming cost V 6 bases and J 1 base; bases outside gene matches: 5. Written as DNA, the CDR3 is TGCGCCAGCAGGGCCGGGACAGGGGGGTCCTACGAGCAGTACTTC. Its protein is CASRAGTGGSYEQYF.

The CDR3 reads CAWGIRGLTSYEQYF. The DNA for the CDR3 is TGTGCCTGGGGGATTAGGGGACTGACCTCCTACGAGCAGTACTTC. V is TRBV30 and J is TRBJ2-7, with a weak D call TRBD2 (6 bases). The CDR3 totals 15 residues. The germline V gene has CDR1 GTSNPN and CDR2 SVGIG (reference sequence). V lost 5 bases to trimming and J lost 0 bases, with 17 bases between them.

The chain uses TRBV5-1 and TRBJ2-1, with 12 bases identical to TRBD2. J lost 8 bases, V lost 0 bases, and 3 bases had no gene match. Germline assignment: CDR1 SGHRS and CDR2 YFSETQ. The CDR3 contains 15 residues. This chain's CDR3 is CASSLGLAGVDEQFF. CDR3 in DNA: TGCGCCAGCAGCTTGGGACTAGCGGGAGTGGATGAGCAGTTCTTC.

The genes are TRBV19 and TRBJ2-2; 8 nucleotides agree with TRBD2. Germline CDR1 and CDR2: LNHDA and SQIVND (reference sequence). This CDR3 region has 16 residues. Trimming removed 3 bases from V and 4 bases from J; junction bases left unmatched: 7. For the CDR3, the DNA is TGTGCCAGTAGTATTTATAGCGGGATGAGCACCGGGGAGCTGTTTTTT. Translated: CASSIYSGMSTGELFF.

The chain links TRBV7-9 to TRBJ1-1, with TRBD1 identical over 10 bases. The CDR3 loop spans 16 amino acids. Germline V gives CDR1 SEHNR, CDR2 FQNEAQ (reference sequence). The junction had 8 bases not matched to a gene; V was cut back by 1 base and J by 6 bases. The CDR3, as DNA: TGTGCCAGCAGCTTAGGAGGGACAGGGGTGTACGCTGAAGCTTTCTTT. Residues: CASSLGGTGVYAEAFF.

This chain links TRBV11-1 with TRBJ2-1; 12 bases are shared with TRBD2. This CDR3 region has 15 residues. CDR1 and CDR2 from the germline V gene are SGHAT and FQDESV (reference sequence). The junction had 4 bases not matched to a gene; V was cut back by 5 bases and J by 5 bases. The CDR3, as DNA: TGTGCCAGCAGCCCTAGACTAGCGGGGGACAATGAGCAGTTCTTC. It translates to CASSPRLAGDNEQFF.

The chain combines TRBV21-1 with TRBJ1-2; the table names TRBD1, a call not compared with the DNA. TRBV21-1 is classified as a pseudogene. This CDR3 spans 18 amino acids. CDR3 in amino acids: CASTKRRGTHISNYGYTF. The CDR3 DNA reads TGTGCCAGCACCAAAAGGCGTGGGACACATATTTCTAACTATGGCTACACCTTC.

This clone is a singleton in its sample. The chain joins TRBV6-1 to TRBJ2-7; 9 bases map to TRBD1. The CDR3 contains 14 residues. Looked up from germline, CDR1 is MNHNS and CDR2 is SASEGT. The junction had 1 base not matched to a gene; V was cut back by 2 bases and J by 2 bases. The CDR3 sequence: CASSEHRGPYEQYF. CDR3 coding DNA: TGTGCCAGCAGTGAACACAGGGGGCCCTACGAGCAGTACTTC.

J is TRBJ2-2 and V is TRBV9; the D is unclear. The CDR3 is 13 residues long. CDR1 SGDLS and CDR2 YYNGEE come from the germline V gene. V shed 3 bases and J shed 1 base, with 4 bases lying between them. The CDR3 sequence: CASSAGNTGELFF. As DNA, the CDR3 is TGTGCCAGCAGCGCCGGGAACACCGGGGAGCTGTTTTTT. Supplemented by reference TRBV9 and TRBJ2-2, the full variable domain reads DSGVTQTPKHLITATGQRVTLRCSPRSGDLSVYWYQQSLDQGLQFLIQYYNGEERAKGNILERFSAQQFPDLHSELNLSSLELGDSALYFCASSAGNTGELFFGEGSRLTVL.

The V and J genes are TRBV6-5 and TRBJ2-7; TRBD1 matches 8 bases. Germline lookup yields CDR1 MNHEY and CDR2 SVGAGI. V was pared by 4 bases and J by 3 bases, with 8 bases of the junction left unmatched. The CDR3 consists of 15 residues. CDR3 nucleotide sequence: TGTGCCAGCAGTTTAACTGGGACAGGAGTCTACGAGCAGTACTTC. It codes for CASSLTGTGVYEQYF.

This rearrangement joins TRBV11-2 to TRBJ2-2; D possibly corresponds to TRBD1 (6 bases). CDR1 and CDR2 from the germline V gene are SGHAT and FQNNGV. Trimming removed 5 bases from V and 1 base from J, with 17 bases in between. The CDR3 has 17 residues. CDR3 in DNA: TGTGCCAGCAGCACATACCGGGACATACTGAACACCGGGGAGCTGTTTTTT. This encodes CASSTYRDILNTGELFF.